This T cell receptor beta chain was obtained from a study of shared clonotypes between healthy human individuals. Turning to the study itself: A couple of female and a few male donors aged 18 to 49 were enrolled. The study, taken as a whole, reports: The authors sampled blood alone, and tissue repertoires likely differ. Memory subsets generally showed smaller estimated richness than naive subsets did.

Assay used: immunoSEQ multiplex PCR; TCRdb lists only in-frame clones, some missing. Among approximately 2,200,000 clones, roughly 91% were seen once, and the ten largest hold 1.7%. CD45RO-negative cells were positively selected for CCR7, leaving out terminally differentiated effector memory CD45RA+ cells. V gave up 4 bases and J gave up 0 bases, with 7 bases separating them. Germline CDR1 MNHEY, CDR2 SMNVEV (reference sequence). The CDR3 is 13 residues long. This clone was observed a single time. What it binds is unknown. Different DNA sequences within this sample yield the same CDR3. The chain is built from TRBV27 and TRBJ2-7; D unresolved. Source material: naive CD8+ T cells from PBMCs. The source of this sequence is a man in his late teens or twenties in good health. Some clones in this sample may be carry-over from other donors' samples. The CDR3 nucleotides read TGTGCCAGCAGTTATGGGAACTCCTACGAGCAGTACTTC. Protein sequence: CASSYGNSYEQYF.